This TCR beta chain was captured by sequencing in a study of T cell clonality in common variable immunodeficiency. CVID and control samples used equivalent genomic DNA input. Generated by immunoSEQ multiplex PCR, the TCRdb table keeps only in-frame clones and is missing some. The specimen has 52,000 or so clones, none found just once. The CDR3 is 12 residues long. Trimming took 0 bases from V and 5 from J, leaving 5 bases between them. Germline V gene data show CDR1 as SGHRS and CDR2 as YFSETQ. This clone was detected many times. Its antigen is unknown. The read ends 3 residues early relative to the CDR3; the germline J gene fills the gap. Study-wide results and limits: TCRbeta clonality was increased in CVID versus healthy controls.

The sequence was obtained from a person between 18 and 70 years old in good health. The chain employs TRBV5-1 and TRBJ2-5; D gene unclear. Sequenced sample: peripheral blood mononuclear cells. CDR3 bases read: TGCGCCAGCAGCTTGGACAGCGAGACC. This sequence encodes CASSLDSET. The whole CDR3 region reads CASSLDSETQYF.